This T cell receptor (beta chain) was identified in a study of neoadjuvant nivolumab and ipilimumab in lung cancer. Study-wide context: Patients got nivolumab 3 mg/kg on days 1, 15 and 29; combination added ipilimumab 1 mg/kg day 1.

The protocol was immunoSEQ multiplex PCR, while the TCRdb copy is restricted to in-frame clones and leaves out a portion. The sample contains 39,000 or so clones, nearly 90% of which appear only once. This CDR3 region has 18 residues. Germline CDR1 reads MGHRA; CDR2 reads YSYEKL. Trimming shortened V by 1 base and J by 2 bases, and 20 bases separated the two germline ends. This receptor was identified in an adult with non-small cell lung cancer. Sequences were derived from peripheral blood, sampled before neoadjuvant nivolumab, alone or with ipilimumab. V and J are TRBV4-1 and TRBJ2-5, with D perhaps TRBD2 (5 bases). CDR3 in DNA: TGCGCCAGCAGCCAAGTTAACTTAGGGTTTCGGGGACAAGAGACCCAGTACTTC. Protein: CASSQVNLGFRGQETQYF.